The 17 T cell receptor beta chains below all came from one sample that was sequenced in a study of cytomegalovirus exposure and HLA in healthy donors. The method was immunoSEQ multiplex PCR; TCRdb's version includes in-frame clones alone and lacks a portion of them. The top ten clones hold roughly 1.9% of a sample with over 150,000 clones, about 86% of them seen once. The sequencing input was PBMCs. Receptors originate from a human donor in good health.

V and J are TRBV9 and TRBJ2-3, with 9 bases identical to TRBD2. CDR1 is SGDLS, CDR2 YYNGEE, per germline. The CDR3 covers 16 residues. J lost 2 bases, V lost 2 bases, and 6 bases had no gene match. The CDR3 here is CASSVKAGGLTDTQYF. CDR3 in DNA: TGTGCCAGCAGCGTGAAGGCGGGGGGGCTCACAGATACGCAGTATTTT.

This chain connects TRBV11-3 to TRBJ2-2; unclear D gene. The CDR3 has 15 amino acids. The V gene lost 5 bases and the J gene lost 1 base, with 11 bases spanning the gap. CDR1 SGHNT and CDR2 YENEEA come from the germline V gene. The CDR3 DNA reads TGTGCCAGCAGCCGCTTGGCAGGGAACACCGGGGAGCTGTTTTTT. Encoded protein: CASSRLAGNTGELFF.

This chain joins TRBV7-2 and TRBJ2-7; 7 nucleotides line up with TRBD1. V shed 3 bases, J shed 3 bases, and the junction held 2 bases outside the gene matches. CDR3 size: 13 residues. Germline V gives CDR1 SGHTA, CDR2 FQGNSA. CDR3 protein: CASSFHRGYEQYF. CDR3 in DNA: TGTGCCAGCAGCTTCCACAGGGGCTACGAGCAGTACTTC.

The V gene is TRBV11-2, the J gene TRBJ1-4; D not resolved. This CDR3 region has 13 residues. Trimming cost V 3 bases and J 8 bases, with 10 bases left between them. CDR1 SGHAT and CDR2 FQNNGV come from the germline V gene. CDR3 loop: CASSFLGGEKLFF. The CDR3 bases are TGTGCCAGCAGCTTTTTAGGCGGGGAAAAACTGTTTTTT.

Many counts were recorded for this clone. V usage is TRBV27 and J usage is TRBJ2-7, with D tentatively TRBD2 (6 bases). The CDR3 covers 13 residues. Germline-derived CDR1 and CDR2 are MNHEY and SMNVEV (reference sequence). V lost 6 bases to trimming and J lost 6 bases, with 15 bases between them. The CDR3 region has the DNA TGTGCCAGCAGAAGGGACTCCGGGGGCGAGCAGTACTTC. It specifies CASRRDSGGEQYF.

V gene TRBV4-2 combines with J gene TRBJ2-3; 7 bases match TRBD2. V shed 1 base, J shed 5 bases, and the junction held 9 bases outside the gene matches. The CDR3 runs 16 residues. In germline, CDR1 is LGHNA, CDR2 YNFKEQ. In nucleotides, the CDR3 is TGTGCCAGCAGCCAAGTCACAGCGGGATCGAAAGATACGCAGTATTTT. Translated: CASSQVTAGSKDTQYF.

As regards this clone: An end of the junction differs from the germline gene, which may be a read error. The chain is built from TRBV6-5 and TRBJ1-6; TRBD1 aligns across 7 bases. CDR3 length: 14 residues. Germline V gives CDR1 MNHEY, CDR2 SVGAGI. CDR3 bases: TGTGCCAGCAGTTACTCGAGGGGGTCGAAGGGACAGCGCTTT. It codes for CASSYSRGSKGQRF.

This chain uses TRBV11-3 with TRBJ1-2; TRBD1 agrees at 8 bases. The CDR3 extends over 18 amino acids. Germline assignment: CDR1 SGHNT and CDR2 YENEEA. V shed 9 bases, J shed 2 bases, and the junction held 20 bases outside the gene matches. The CDR3 nucleotides read TGTGCCAGGGAAAGGGAGCGGTCGCAGGGGGCCAGCAACTATGGCTACACCTTC. It translates to CARERERSQGASNYGYTF. Using reference TRBV11-3 and TRBJ1-2 for the parts outside the CDR3, the full variable domain is EAGVVQSPRYKIIEKKQPVAFWCNPISGHNTLYWYLQNLGQGPELLIRYENEEAVDDSQLPKDRFSAERLKGVDSTLKIQPAELGDSAVYLCARERERSQGASNYGYTFGSGTRLTVV.

The chain combines TRBV6-5 with TRBJ2-6, with a tentative D call TRBD2 (6 bases). Germline V gene data show CDR1 as MNHEY and CDR2 as SVGAGI. The CDR3 extends over 16 amino acids. Trimming cost V 3 bases and J 1 base, with 10 bases left between them. The CDR3 nucleotides read TGTGCCAGCAGTTATACGGGGGAGTCTGGGGCCAACGTCCTGACTTTC. It encodes CASSYTGESGANVLTF.

This rearrangement joins TRBV4-2 to TRBJ2-5, with 13 bases matching TRBD2. The CDR3 loop spans 20 amino acids. Germline V gives CDR1 LGHNA, CDR2 YNFKEQ. J was trimmed by 0 bases and V by 0 bases; bases with no gene match: 10. The CDR3 sequence is CASSQEKTSGGPVDQETQYF. The CDR3 DNA follows: TGTGCCAGCAGCCAAGAAAAGACTAGCGGGGGGCCAGTGGACCAAGAGACCCAGTACTTC.

Points on this clone: The sample contains more than one DNA sequence encoding this CDR3. The CDR3 region has the DNA TGTGCCAGCAGTCCGACAGGGGACTATGGCTACACCTTC. Amino acid sequence: CASSPTGDYGYTF. The chain has TRBV6-6 and TRBJ1-2; TRBD1 matches at 8 bases. Trimming at V came to 5 bases and at J to 3 bases, leaving 2 bases not matched to a gene. The CDR3 spans 13 residues. Germline lookup yields CDR1 MNHNY and CDR2 SVGAGI (reference sequence).

The CDR3 here is CASSSSPTYNEQFF. CDR3 bases: TGTGCCAGCTCATCTTCTCCTACCTACAATGAGCAGTTCTTC. This chain links TRBV18 with TRBJ2-1; D call uncertain. In germline, CDR1 is KGHSH, CDR2 LQKENI. Trimming cost V 5 bases and J 2 bases, with 10 bases left between them. CDR3 size: 14 residues.

This clone was found a few times. The V and J genes are TRBV27 and TRBJ2-7; 12 bases agree with TRBD2. CDR3 length: 16 amino acids. CDR1 is MNHEY, CDR2 SMNVEV, per germline (reference sequence). With 6 bases clipped from V and 4 bases from J, the junction kept 10 bases outside the gene matches. CDR3 DNA: TGTGCCAGCAGCATTACCGGGACTAGCGGGCCTTACGAGCAGTACTTC. This encodes CASSITGTSGPYEQYF.

The chain joins TRBV2 to TRBJ2-5; 8 nucleotides match TRBD2. The junction had 5 bases not matched to a gene; V was cut back by 5 bases and J by 6 bases. This CDR3 comprises 13 residues. Per germline, CDR1 SNHLY and CDR2 FYNNEI. The CDR3 nucleotides read TGTGCCAGCAGTCCCACGGGGGGGAAGACCCAGTACTTC. As protein: CASSPTGGKTQYF.

This clone has just one count. The chain carries TRBV10-2 and TRBJ2-3; the match to TRBD2 covers 14 bases. The CDR3 is made up of 15 amino acids. Per the germline V gene, CDR1 is WSHSY and CDR2 is SAAADI. V gave up 8 bases and J gave up 4 bases; unmatched junction bases: 5. CDR3 sequence: CASGGLAGEADTQYF. The CDR3 nucleotides are TGCGCCAGCGGGGGACTAGCGGGAGAAGCAGATACGCAGTATTTT.

V gene TRBV2 combines with J gene TRBJ1-2; unclear D gene. Germline V gene data show CDR1 as SNHLY and CDR2 as FYNNEI. CDR3 length: 14 residues. V was trimmed by 4 bases and J by 4 bases, leaving 13 bases between them. This CDR3 reads CASSAAPPGYGYTF. The CDR3 nucleotides are TGTGCCAGCAGTGCCGCCCCCCCAGGCTATGGCTACACCTTC.

This clone was seen a handful of times. This chain links TRBV9 with TRBJ2-3; TRBD2 matches 9 bases. The V gene's germline CDR1 is SGDLS and CDR2 YYNGEE. J lost 5 bases, V lost 0 bases, and 7 bases had no gene match. The CDR3 runs to 16 residues. The CDR3 DNA is TGTGCCAGCAGCGTAGCCGGGGGCGGGAGGGGAGATACGCAGTATTTT. Translation: CASSVAGGGRGDTQYF.